This T cell receptor beta chain stems from a study of Graves' ophthalmopathy and Graves' hyperthyroidism. Study conclusions and caveats: Blood also contained most of the expanded thyroid clonotypes above 0.001 frequency.

TCR beta CDR3 amplification used RNA transcripts. First-round RT-PCR relied on HTBI primers, and a second-round multiplex PCR came next. TCRdb fed the multiplex PCR reads into MiXCR, producing one record per CDR3 protein. The table shows about 230,000 distinct CDR3 sequences, with around 42% occurring only once. Ophthalmopathy cases showed moderate-to-severe activity, scoring CAS ≥3 and NOSPECS ≥4, with duration under 3 months. Patients were left out if they had other autoimmune diseases, uncontrolled infections, pregnancy or lactation. The CDR3 totals 14 residues. With 2 bases removed from V and 8 bases from J, the gap between germline ends came to 10 bases. Germline lookup yields CDR1 SEHNR and CDR2 FQNEAQ (reference sequence). This clonotype was detected a few times. What it binds is unknown.

The receptor's source is an adult man with Graves' ophthalmopathy. Sample: peripheral blood. J is TRBJ1-6 and V is TRBV7-9; a possible D gene is TRBD1 (6 bases). DNA of the CDR3: TGTGCCAGCAGCTTACAGGGGTGGGATTCACCCCTCCACTTT. Amino acid sequence: CASSLQGWDSPLHF.